This T cell receptor (beta chain) appears in the sequencing data of a study of blood T cell repertoires in COVID-19. The protocol was immunoSEQ multiplex PCR, while the TCRdb copy is restricted to in-frame clones and leaves out a portion. The sample has approximately 130,000 clones, around 82% seen once. Germline V lookup: CDR1 SGHAT, CDR2 FQNNGV. V dropped 3 bases and J dropped 0; count of bases not matched to a gene: 2. This CDR3 has 15 amino acids. The chain carries TRBV11-2 and TRBJ2-3; 8 nucleotides match TRBD2. Sequenced: peripheral blood. This sequence was found in a human donor in a cohort sampled during active COVID-19. The CDR3 DNA is TGTGCCAGCAGCTTGGTAGCGGGAAGCACAGATACGCAGTATTTT. The encoded protein is CASSLVAGSTDTQYF.